The 27 T cell receptor beta chains listed next were all sequenced from one sample in a study of T cells in Graves' hyperthyroidism and ophthalmopathy. Amplification of TCR beta CDR3 regions was performed using RNA transcripts as template. HTBI primers were used for first-round RT-PCR of the TCR CDR3. One entry per CDR3 protein results from TCRdb running MiXCR on the multiplex PCR reads. The data contain 500,000 to 750,000 distinct CDR3 sequences, over 12% of them singletons. Material for sequencing was blood. The receptors come from a woman aged 18-29 years with Graves' ophthalmopathy.

The chain uses TRBV29-1 and TRBJ2-1; 10 bases agree with TRBD1. V trimming: 4 bases; J trimming: 3 bases; junction bases outside the gene matches: 6. Germline assignment: CDR1 SQVTM and CDR2 ANQGSEA. This CDR3 comprises 15 residues. CDR3 sequence reads: CSVVQTGGLYNEQFF. Written as DNA, the CDR3 is TGCAGCGTTGTCCAGACAGGGGGCCTCTACAATGAGCAGTTCTTC.

This clonotype was seen ten or more times. V usage is TRBV20-1 and J usage is TRBJ1-2; perhaps TRBD1 as D (6 bases). There are 12 residues in the CDR3. V lost 6 bases to trimming and J lost 8 bases, with 16 bases between them. From germline, CDR1 is DFQATT and CDR2 SNEGSKA (reference sequence). The CDR3 nucleotides read TGCAGTGCCCTCCCCAGGGGCGACGGCTACACCTTC. This gives the protein CSALPRGDGYTF.

This clonotype was detected ten times or more. The rearrangement uses TRBV6-2 or TRBV6-3 and TRBJ2-7; 8 nucleotides align to TRBD1. The CDR3 runs to 15 residues. Germline CDR1 reads MNHEY; CDR2 reads SVGEGT. V was pared by 2 bases and J by 0 bases, with 3 bases of the junction left unmatched. CDR3 nucleotides: TGTGCCAGCAGTTACCTGACAGGGGTCTCCTACGAGCAGTACTTC. Its protein is CASSYLTGVSYEQYF.

This clonotype was counted a few times. This chain uses TRBV11-2 with TRBJ1-1; D unresolved. This CDR3 is built from 13 residues. Trimming pared 2 bases from V and 4 bases from J, leaving 8 bases between. The germline CDR1 and CDR2 sequences are SGHAT and FQNNGV. CDR3: CASSLWLRTEAFF. The CDR3 DNA follows: TGTGCCAGCAGCTTATGGCTCCGCACTGAAGCTTTCTTT.

This clonotype has ten or more counts. V and J are TRBV15 and TRBJ2-7; TRBD1 might be the D (9 bases). V lost 1 base to trimming and J lost 4 bases, with 29 bases between them. The CDR3 contains 20 residues. Germline CDR1 LNHNV, CDR2 YYDKDF (reference sequence). The CDR3 nucleotides read TGTGCCACCAGCAGAGCCGCGGGGGGCGCGGGACAGGGAAAGTCGTACGAGCAGTACTTC. It encodes CATSRAAGGAGQGKSYEQYF.

The table lists this clonotype with a few counts. The chain uses TRBV30 and TRBJ2-1, with 16 bases fitting TRBD2. The V gene's germline CDR1 is GTSNPN and CDR2 SVGIG (reference sequence). Unmatched junction bases numbered 14, after V lost 5 bases and J lost 7 bases. This CDR3 is 18 amino acids long. CDR3 sequence (DNA): TGTGCCTGGTCCCACCCGGGACTAGCGGGAGGGCCCAAGAATGAGCAGTTCTTC. The encoded protein is CAWSHPGLAGGPKNEQFF.

The rearrangement links TRBV5-1 to TRBJ2-3, with D perhaps matching TRBD1 (6 bases). The CDR3 spans 15 residues. Germline assignment: CDR1 SGHRS and CDR2 YFSETQ. Trimming left V 3 bases short and J 6 bases short, with 17 bases between. The CDR3 DNA follows: TGCGCCAGCAGCTCACAGGGTTCGTGGGGGGATACGCAGTATTTT. It encodes CASSSQGSWGDTQYF.

There are many counts of this clonotype. The chain recombines TRBV30 with TRBJ2-3; 10 nucleotides match TRBD2. The CDR3 extends over 14 amino acids. With 2 bases clipped from V and 4 bases from J, the junction kept 3 bases outside the gene matches. Germline lookup yields CDR1 GTSNPN and CDR2 SVGIG (reference sequence). The CDR3, as DNA: TGTGCCTGGAGTCTAGCGGGAGCTTCAGATACGCAGTATTTT. Its translation: CAWSLAGASDTQYF.

At least ten counts were recorded for this clonotype. The chain couples TRBV7-8 to TRBJ2-1, with D perhaps matching TRBD2 (7 bases). CDR3 length: 16 amino acids. Germline V lookup: CDR1 SGHVS, CDR2 FQNEAQ. V lost 3 bases and J lost 8, with 20 bases in between. CDR3 sequence (DNA): TGTGCCAGCAGCTTCACACAAGGGGGGGGGAGGTATGAGCAGTTCTTC. Encoded protein: CASSFTQGGGRYEQFF.

This clonotype was detected many times. V is TRBV29-1 and J is TRBJ2-3, with TRBD2 matching over 16 bases. The CDR3 is 18 amino acids. Germline CDR1 SQVTM, CDR2 ANQGSEA. V was pared by 0 bases and J by 4 bases, with 7 bases of the junction left unmatched. The CDR3 region has the DNA TGCAGCGTTGAAGACCCAGGGGGACTAGCGGGAGGGGCAGATACGCAGTATTTT. As protein: CSVEDPGGLAGGADTQYF.

This clonotype was recorded many times. This sequence joins TRBV28 and TRBJ2-1, with 9 bases that match TRBD2. The germline gives CDR1 MDHEN, CDR2 SYDVKM. After removal of 0 bases from V and 7 bases from J, the junction contained 4 bases not matched to a gene. There are 15 residues in the CDR3. CDR3 nucleotide sequence: TGTGCCAGCAGTTTATGGGGTAGCGGGAGTAATGAGCAGTTCTTC. Residues: CASSLWGSGSNEQFF. The full variable domain, its missing parts supplied by reference TRBV28 and TRBJ2-1, is DVKVTQSSRYLVKRTGEKVFLECVQDMDHENMFWYRQDPGLGLRLIYFSYDVKMKEKGDIPEGYSVSREKKERFSLILESASTNQTSMYLCASSLWGSGSNEQFFGPGTRLTVL.

This clonotype was counted between two and nine times. V is TRBV3-1 and J is TRBJ2-5; TRBD2 agrees at 13 bases. V was clipped by 2 bases and J by 5 bases; unmatched bases: 8. Germline V gene data show CDR1 as LGHDT and CDR2 as YNNKEL (reference sequence). This CDR3 is built from 17 residues. The CDR3 sequence is CASSQPGLAGFQETQYF. The CDR3 coding sequence is TGTGCCAGCAGCCAACCGGGACTAGCGGGATTTCAGGAGACCCAGTACTTC.

The sample holds many counts of this clonotype. V gene TRBV28 combines with J gene TRBJ1-2, with TRBD1 identical over 7 bases. The CDR3 has 15 amino acids. CDR1 MDHEN and CDR2 SYDVKM come from the germline V gene. Trimming cost V 6 bases and J 0 bases; bases outside gene matches: 7. The CDR3 DNA is TGTGCCAGCAGATACACAGGGGAAGCTAACTATGGCTACACCTTC. This sequence encodes CASRYTGEANYGYTF.

This clonotype was observed at least ten times. The chain uses TRBV7-2 and TRBJ1-2, with D perhaps TRBD1 (5 bases). The CDR3 sequence is 14 residues long. Trimming shortened V by 1 base and J by 4 bases, and 10 bases separated the two germline ends. Germline assignment: CDR1 SGHTA and CDR2 FQGNSA. The CDR3 DNA is TGTGCCAGCAGCTTAGGGGCCAGGGCCTATGGCTACACCTTC. Amino acid sequence: CASSLGARAYGYTF.

This clonotype was recorded at least ten times. This chain links TRBV5-1 with TRBJ2-5; weak D call: TRBD2 (6 bases). V lost 5 bases and J lost 5, with 19 bases in between. CDR1 is SGHRS and CDR2 is YFSETQ in the germline V gene. This CDR3 comprises 15 residues. The CDR3: CASSPEVSGVETQYF. The CDR3 bases are TGCGCCAGCAGTCCGGAGGTATCGGGAGTGGAGACCCAGTACTTC.

The chain carries TRBV5-8 and TRBJ2-7; 8 bases line up with TRBD2. The V and J ends lost 4 bases and 0 bases, in that order; junction bases with no gene match: 9. The CDR3 extends over 16 amino acids. The V gene's germline CDR1 is SGHTS and CDR2 YDEGEE. CDR3 nucleotide sequence: TGTGCCAGCAGCGCGGGGGGAGCCCTCCTCTCCTACGAGCAGTACTTC. Translated, it gives CASSAGGALLSYEQYF.

This clonotype was found many times. The chain carries TRBV28 and TRBJ1-1; possible D gene TRBD1, 5 bases. The germline gives CDR1 MDHEN, CDR2 SYDVKM. The CDR3 covers 11 residues. Trimming removed 8 bases at V and 8 bases at J, with 12 bases between. In DNA form, the CDR3 reads TGTGCCAGCGGGGCGGGCCCCGAAGCTTTCTTT. This translates into CASGAGPEAFF.

This clonotype has at least ten counts. The chain combines TRBV6-1 with TRBJ2-7; D is possibly TRBD1 (5 bases). Germline lookup yields CDR1 MNHNS and CDR2 SASEGT. Trimming cost V 6 bases and J 2 bases, with 17 bases left between them. The CDR3 is made up of 15 amino acids. The CDR3 is CASRKGAGMAYEQYF. CDR3 bases: TGTGCCAGCAGGAAAGGGGCAGGGATGGCCTACGAGCAGTACTTC.

This clonotype was seen at least ten times. This chain joins TRBV28 and TRBJ1-4; D remains unclear. There are 15 residues in the CDR3. The germline V and J ends were trimmed by 6 bases and 5 bases, with 16 bases remaining between them. Germline CDR1 reads MDHEN; CDR2 reads SYDVKM. CDR3 nucleotide sequence: TGTGCCAGCAGACCAACTCCGGACGGGAATGAAAAACTGTTTTTT. Translation gives CASRPTPDGNEKLFF.

This clonotype was detected many times. The V gene is TRBV6-2 or TRBV6-3, the J gene TRBJ1-4; D gene uncertain. Germline V gene data show CDR1 as MNHEY and CDR2 as SVGEGT. V was cut by 4 bases and J by 3 bases, with 15 bases left in between. This CDR3 spans 16 amino acids. The CDR3 loop is CASSSLRTSSNEKLFF. As DNA, the CDR3 is TGTGCCAGCAGTTCCCTTCGGACGTCCTCTAATGAAAAACTGTTTTTT.

This clonotype came up many times. The chain combines TRBV3-1 with TRBJ1-5; D is uncertain. Trimming took off 4 bases at V and 10 bases at J, with 17 bases between the two ends. From germline, CDR1 is LGHDT and CDR2 YNNKEL (reference sequence). CDR3 length: 14 amino acids. DNA of the CDR3: TGTGCCAGCAGCCCCCCCGGGCAGGTGAATCCCCAGCATTTT. It translates to CASSPPGQVNPQHF.

This clonotype was detected a few times. The chain has TRBV27 and TRBJ2-1; tentative D call: TRBD2 (5 bases). Germline CDR1 and CDR2: MNHEY and SMNVEV (reference sequence). V lost 5 bases and J lost 4, with 15 bases in between. The CDR3 totals 15 residues. This CDR3 reads CASSPHPRAYNEQFF. In nucleotides, the CDR3 is TGTGCCAGCAGTCCCCATCCGAGGGCTTACAATGAGCAGTTCTTC.

This clonotype was recorded a few times. The genes are TRBV13 and TRBJ1-2; unclear D gene. Germline V CDR1 and CDR2: PRHDT, FYEKMQ (reference sequence). The V gene lost 5 bases and the J gene lost 2 bases, with 12 bases spanning the gap. The length of the CDR3 is 14 residues. The CDR3: CASSLRRHNYGYTF. CDR3 DNA sequence: TGTGCCAGCAGCCTGAGAAGACACAACTATGGCTACACCTTC.

This clonotype was seen at least ten times. CDR3 protein: CASSLQDRATEAFF. CDR3 coding DNA: TGTGCCAGCAGTTTACAGGACAGGGCCACTGAAGCTTTCTTT. V gene TRBV27 combines with J gene TRBJ1-1, with TRBD1 matching over 8 bases. Germline trimming cut 2 bases from V and 4 bases from J; bases unmatched to any gene: 3. From germline, CDR1 is MNHEY and CDR2 SMNVEV (reference sequence). CDR3 length: 14 amino acids.

This clonotype was seen at least ten times. The chain recombines TRBV11-2 with TRBJ2-1; 7 bases map to TRBD1. Germline CDR1 SGHAT, CDR2 FQNNGV. The CDR3 is 14 residues long. The trim removed 6 bases at V and 5 bases at J, leaving 7 bases unmatched. CDR3 DNA: TGTGCCAGCAGTATTACAGGGGAACACAATGAGCAGTTCTTC. Amino acids: CASSITGEHNEQFF.

This clonotype came up many times. The V and J genes are TRBV7-2 and TRBJ2-1, with 9 bases lining up with TRBD2. The junction had 3 bases not matched to a gene; V was cut back by 2 bases and J by 4 bases. Per the germline V gene, CDR1 is SGHTA and CDR2 is FQGNSA. The CDR3 is made up of 15 amino acids. The CDR3 here is CASSLWREGYNEQFF. CDR3 in DNA: TGTGCCAGCAGCTTATGGCGGGAGGGTTACAATGAGCAGTTCTTC.

This clonotype showed up many times. The chain joins TRBV27 to TRBJ2-7; no reliable D call. The CDR3 consists of 12 residues. From germline, CDR1 is MNHEY and CDR2 SMNVEV (reference sequence). V lost 3 bases, J lost 6 bases, and 9 bases lay in between. The CDR3 coding sequence is TGTGCCAGCAGTTTTGCCGGGTCCGAGCAGTACTTC. It yields the protein CASSFAGSEQYF.